This is a list of T cell receptor beta chains from one sample in a study of blood T cells in healthy people across ages. TCRdb re-derived calls from the 5' RACE reads in MiXCR, one entry per CDR3 protein. The table records approximately 900,000 distinct CDR3 sequences, 48% of them present only once. The specimen sequenced was blood. These receptor sequences come from a young man in good health. CDR3s include the opening cysteine and the closing phenylalanine or tryptophan. D genes are given only for firm matches. Part of the rows lack a size; the others show once, few, many or a class for expanded clones.

d_gene	j_gene	abundance	v_gene	CDR3aa	CDR3nt
TRBD1	TRBJ2-7	-	TRBV20-1	CSARPGTGHYEQYF	TGCAGTGCTAGACCCGGGACAGGCCACTACGAGCAGTACTTC
-	TRBJ1-1	-	TRBV20-1	CSAREAGRNTEAFF	TGCAGTGCTAGAGAGGCGGGGCGGAACACTGAAGCTTTCTTT
-	TRBJ2-2	-	TRBV5-1	CASNAEGAGTGELFF	TGCGCCAGCAACGCTGAAGGGGCAGGCACCGGGGAGCTGTTTTTT
-	TRBJ2-7	few	TRBV3-1	CASSYGSAEQYF	TGTGCCAGCAGCTATGGGAGCGCCGAGCAGTACTTC
-	TRBJ1-2	few	TRBV20-1	CSAKTPGLLSLYGYTF	TGCAGTGCTAAGACCCCGGGCCTTTTGTCCCTCTATGGCTACACCTTC
-	TRBJ2-3	few	TRBV6-6	CASSWTGSTDTQYF	TGTGCCAGCAGTTGGACCGGTAGCACAGATACGCAGTATTTT
TRBD2	TRBJ2-1	few	TRBV6-1	CASTNGGGYNEQFF	TGTGCCAGCACCAACGGGGGGGGATACAATGAGCAGTTCTTC
-	TRBJ2-2	-	TRBV20-1	CSARGQRFTGELFF	TGCAGTGCTAGAGGACAGAGATTCACCGGGGAGCTGTTTTTT
-	TRBJ2-7	-	TRBV5-1	CASSLEANSYEQYF	TGCGCCAGCAGCTTGGAGGCCAACTCCTACGAGCAGTACTTC
TRBD1	TRBJ1-1	-	TRBV5-6	CASNRDRVVMAEAFF	TGTGCCAGCAACCGCGACAGGGTGGTAATGGCTGAAGCTTTCTTT
TRBD2	TRBJ2-1	-	TRBV3-1	CASSQAGGEQFF	TGTGCCAGCAGCCAAGCGGGGGGAGAGCAGTTCTTC
-	TRBJ2-2	-	TRBV11-2	CASSLKVTGLQTGELFF	TGTGCCAGCAGCTTAAAGGTTACCGGGCTCCAAACCGGGGAGCTGTTTTTT
-	TRBJ2-1	-	TRBV20-1	CSAIQGSYNEQFF	TGCAGTGCTATCCAGGGGAGTTACAATGAGCAGTTCTTC
-	TRBJ2-5	-	TRBV4-2	CASSQKQEGGQETQYF	TGTGCCAGCAGCCAGAAGCAGGAGGGGGGCCAAGAGACCCAGTACTTC
-	TRBJ1-2	-	TRBV6-6	CASSLPRDPSYGYTF	TGTGCCAGCAGCCTCCCCCGGGACCCAAGCTATGGCTACACCTTC
TRBD2	TRBJ2-7	-	TRBV20-1	CSARWSSGQETRYF	TGCAGTGCTAGATGGTCTAGCGGACAAGAGACCCGGTACTTC
TRBD1	TRBJ2-7	-	TRBV2	CASSEVDRSYEQYF	TGTGCCAGCAGTGAGGTGGACAGGTCCTACGAGCAGTACTTC
TRBD2	TRBJ2-2	-	TRBV5-1	CASSLASGGATGELFF	TGCGCCAGCAGCTTGGCCAGCGGGGGGGCTACCGGGGAGCTGTTTTTT
TRBD2	TRBJ2-1	once	TRBV30	CAWSVRGLVNEQFF	TGTGCCTGGAGTGTGAGGGGACTAGTCAATGAGCAGTTCTTC
-	TRBJ2-1	few	TRBV3-1	CASSGTNNEQFF	TGTGCCAGCAGCGGAACTAACAATGAGCAGTTCTTC
-	TRBJ2-1	once	TRBV6-5	CASSYYDEQFF	TGTGCCAGCAGTTACTATGATGAACAGTTCTTC
-	TRBJ1-3	-	TRBV6-1	CASSTAISRSGNTIYF	TGTGCCAGCAGCACGGCCATAAGTCGCTCTGGAAACACCATATATTTT
TRBD1	TRBJ1-1	-	TRBV5-1	CASSFVADRGYMNTEAFF	TGCGCCAGCAGCTTCGTCGCGGACAGGGGCTACATGAACACTGAAGCTTTCTTT
-	TRBJ1-5	few	TRBV20-1	CSATGQLYSNQPQHF	TGCAGTGCTACCGGACAGTTATATAGCAATCAGCCCCAGCATTTT
-	TRBJ2-3	-	TRBV6-1	CASSESAGPQDTQYF	TGTGCCAGCAGTGAATCGGCAGGGCCACAGGATACGCAGTATTTT
-	TRBJ2-5	many	TRBV7-2	CASSDSRWTDQETQYF	TGTGCCAGCAGCGATAGCCGGTGGACTGATCAAGAGACCCAGTACTTC
TRBD1	TRBJ1-5	-	TRBV12-3/TRBV12-4	CASRSTGGYQPQHF	TGTGCCAGCAGATCGACAGGGGGCTATCAGCCCCAGCATTTT
TRBD1	TRBJ2-1	few	TRBV7-9	CASSRTGTGRNEQFF	TGTGCCAGCAGCCGAACCGGGACAGGACGCAATGAGCAGTTCTTC
-	TRBJ2-4	-	TRBV28	CASGVPSLAKNIQYF	TGTGCCAGCGGGGTCCCTTCTTTAGCCAAAAACATTCAGTACTTC
-	TRBJ2-3	many	TRBV9	CASSPRTSISTDTQYF	TGTGCCAGCAGCCCCCGGACCTCGATAAGCACAGATACGCAGTATTTT
TRBD2	TRBJ2-4	-	TRBV5-1	CAGSFTSGEVKNIQYF	TGCGCCGGCAGCTTTACTAGCGGGGAGGTCAAAAACATTCAGTACTTC
-	TRBJ2-7	-	TRBV12-3/TRBV12-4	CASSLGVRAGYEQYF	TGTGCCAGCAGTTTAGGGGTAAGGGCTGGCTACGAGCAGTACTTC
TRBD1	TRBJ2-6	few	TRBV30	CALGTAGANVLTF	TGTGCCTTAGGGACAGCTGGGGCCAACGTCCTGACTTTC
-	TRBJ2-1	few	TRBV9	CASSVAEGTNNEQFF	TGTGCCAGCAGCGTAGCTGAAGGGACAAACAATGAGCAGTTCTTC
TRBD2	TRBJ2-3	few	TRBV6-5	CASSYSNLAGGSTDTQYF	TGTGCCAGCAGTTACTCGAATCTTGCGGGGGGCAGCACAGATACGCAGTATTTT
-	TRBJ1-2	-	TRBV7-9	CASSLGQEANYGYTF	TGTGCCAGCAGCTTAGGACAGGAGGCTAACTATGGCTACACCTTC
-	TRBJ2-7	-	TRBV29-1	CSVLPRGGEQYF	TGCAGCGTTTTACCCAGGGGAGGCGAGCAGTACTTC